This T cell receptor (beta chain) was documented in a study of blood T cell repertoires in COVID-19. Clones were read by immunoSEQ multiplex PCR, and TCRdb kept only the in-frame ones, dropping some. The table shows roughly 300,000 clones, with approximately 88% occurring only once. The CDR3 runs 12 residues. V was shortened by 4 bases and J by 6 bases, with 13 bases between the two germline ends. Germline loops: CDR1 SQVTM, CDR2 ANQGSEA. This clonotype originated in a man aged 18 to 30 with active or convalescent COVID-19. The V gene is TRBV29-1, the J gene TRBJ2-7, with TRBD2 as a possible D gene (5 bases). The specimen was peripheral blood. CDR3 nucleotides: TGCAGCGTTGTCGACTCTCGGGGCGAGCAGTACTTC. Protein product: CSVVDSRGEQYF.